This T cell receptor beta chain was captured by sequencing in a study of T cells after yellow fever vaccination. Notes on the study in general: Post-booster samples contained most primary-vaccination clones (about 95% CD4, 70% to 90% CD8). A small share of clonotypes appeared in both CD4 and CD8 compartments. Weaker in magnitude, the secondary response showed a faster peak on day 5 versus 15.

A word on this clonotype: Its antigen is undetermined. A much larger clone lies a single base off, so this may be a read error.

Synthesis of TCR cDNA relied on 5'RACE template switching, which attached a universal primer site and UMIs. From the 5' RACE reads, TCRdb called clonotypes with MiXCR, one entry per CDR3 protein. The profile shows tens of thousands of distinct CDR3 sequences, over 6% of them singletons. The material was CD8+ T cells sorted from PBMCs, obtained roughly 46 days after the first yellow fever vaccination. The sequence was collected from a man aged 18 to 29 who received the YFV17D yellow fever vaccine.

The CDR3 nucleotides are TGTGCCAGCAGCAGGACAGGGGGCGTCTACGAGCAGTGCTTC. It encodes CASSRTGGVYEQCF. The genes are TRBV7-9 and TRBJ2-7; TRBD1 aligns across 11 bases. The germline V gene has CDR1 SEHNR and CDR2 FQNEAQ (reference sequence). The CDR3 is made up of 14 amino acids.